A single sample gave rise to the 22 T cell receptor beta chains below, sequenced in a study of shared clonotypes between healthy human individuals. Profiling relied on immunoSEQ multiplex PCR, and the TCRdb table lists in-frame clones only, not all of them. The sample consists of under 850,000 clones, approximately 92% of them appearing once. The naive CD8 fraction comprised CD45RO-negative cells positively selected for CCR7 and excluded terminally differentiated effector memory CD45RA+ cells. Sequences were obtained from naive CD8+ T cells sorted from blood. The receptors were gathered from a man aged 30 to 45 in good health.

A remark on this clone: Different DNA sequences within this sample yield the same CDR3. The chain has TRBV15 and TRBJ2-7; 9 nucleotides match TRBD1. The CDR3 consists of 15 residues. From germline, CDR1 is LNHNV and CDR2 YYDKDF (reference sequence). V gave up 0 bases and J gave up 5 bases; unmatched junction bases: 5. CDR3 sequence (DNA): TGTGCCACCAGCAGAGAGGGAACAGGGGGCGACGAGCAGTACTTC. Its protein product is CATSREGTGGDEQYF.

This chain uses TRBV7-9 with TRBJ2-5; TRBD1 aligns across 8 bases. Germline CDR1 is SEHNR and CDR2 is FQNEAQ (reference sequence). The V segment lost 4 bases and the J segment 5 bases; nucleotides outside the gene matches: 9. This CDR3 comprises 15 residues. The CDR3 loop reads CASSSSKDRAETQYF. The DNA of the CDR3 is TGTGCCAGCAGCTCCTCAAAGGACAGGGCGGAGACCCAGTACTTC.

This clone was seen just once. The J gene is TRBJ2-3, the V gene TRBV7-6; 9 bases agree with TRBD2. The CDR3 consists of 18 residues. V lost 5 bases, J lost 2 bases, and 14 bases stayed unmatched. From germline, CDR1 is SGHVS and CDR2 FNYEAQ. The CDR3 region is CASSGSDGASGITDTQYF. CDR3 DNA: TGTGCCAGCAGCGGCAGTGATGGGGCTAGCGGGATCACAGATACGCAGTATTTT. The complete variable domain, with remaining parts taken from reference TRBV7-6 and TRBJ2-3, reads GAGVSQSPRYKVTKRGQDVALRCDPISGHVSLYWYRQALGQGPEFLTYFNYEAQQDKSGLPNDRFSAERPEGSISTLTIQRTEQRDSAMYRCASSGSDGASGITDTQYFGPGTRLTVL.

The sample holds one count of this clone. The chain links TRBV14 to TRBJ1-1; 8 positions match TRBD1. Germline V gives CDR1 SGHDN, CDR2 FVKESK. The CDR3 is made up of 18 amino acids. V lost 0 bases to trimming and J lost 3 bases; unmatched junction nucleotides: 12. In nucleotides, the CDR3 is TGTGCCAGCAGCCAAGAATCATCAGGGGGCCGTTTGGACACTGAAGCTTTCTTT. It yields the protein CASSQESSGGRLDTEAFF.

V usage is TRBV14 and J usage is TRBJ2-2; D is undetermined. Trimming removed 0 bases at V and 4 bases at J, with 18 bases between. This CDR3 is 18 amino acids long. Germline CDR1 and CDR2: SGHDN and FVKESK. This chain's CDR3 is CASSQDAPAFEFTGELFF. In nucleotides, the CDR3 is TGTGCCAGCAGCCAAGATGCCCCAGCGTTTGAGTTCACCGGGGAGCTGTTTTTT.

Turning to this clone: The same CDR3 arises from other DNA sequences in this sample as well. This chain links TRBV7-9 with TRBJ2-7; TRBD2 matches 11 bases. Germline V lookup: CDR1 SEHNR, CDR2 FQNEAQ (reference sequence). V trimming: 1 base; J trimming: 4 bases; junction bases outside the gene matches: 0. The CDR3 has 14 residues. The chain's CDR3 is CASSLVAGGYEQYF. The DNA of the CDR3 is TGTGCCAGCAGCTTAGTAGCGGGAGGGTACGAGCAGTACTTC.

By share of the sample, this clone is medium-sized. Other nucleotide sequences in the sample specify the same CDR3. The chain links TRBV28 to TRBJ2-7; D is ambiguous. Deletions cut 1 base from V and 3 bases from J, with 1 base between. Germline lookup yields CDR1 MDHEN and CDR2 SYDVKM. This CDR3 is built from 11 residues. CDR3 in DNA: TGTGCCAGCAGTTTATTCTACGAGCAGTACTTC. This sequence encodes CASSLFYEQYF.

The CDR3 DNA reads as TGCAGCGTTCGCCTAGCTTATCCCTACAATGAGCAGTTCTTC. Protein sequence: CSVRLAYPYNEQFF. This chain links TRBV29-1 with TRBJ2-1; D possibly corresponds to TRBD2 (5 bases). The CDR3 contains 14 residues. Trimming removed 5 bases at V and 2 bases at J, with 13 bases between. Germline-derived CDR1 and CDR2 are SQVTM and ANQGSEA.

The chain combines TRBV30 with TRBJ1-1; 9 bases line up with TRBD1. The J segment lost 6 bases and the V segment lost 6 bases, leaving 5 bases of the junction unmatched. The CDR3 spans 12 residues. Germline CDR1 reads GTSNPN; CDR2 reads SVGIG (reference sequence). CDR3 nucleotide sequence: TGTGCCTGCGGACAGGGGAGGGCTGAAGCTTTCTTT. Translated, it gives CACGQGRAEAFF.

The chain carries TRBV7-6 and TRBJ2-1; the D gene is possibly TRBD1 (6 bases). Germline values: CDR1 SGHVS, CDR2 FNYEAQ. The germline V and J ends were trimmed by 5 bases and 0 bases, with 14 bases remaining between them. The CDR3 consists of 16 residues. Written as DNA, the CDR3 is TGTGCCAGCAGCGTCCAGGGGCTGGGCTCCTACAATGAGCAGTTCTTC. Translating it yields CASSVQGLGSYNEQFF. Combining the CDR3 with reference TRBV7-6 and TRBJ2-1 gives the whole variable domain GAGVSQSPRYKVTKRGQDVALRCDPISGHVSLYWYRQALGQGPEFLTYFNYEAQQDKSGLPNDRFSAERPEGSISTLTIQRTEQRDSAMYRCASSVQGLGSYNEQFFGPGTRLTVL.

The chain uses TRBV6-1 and TRBJ1-1; unclear D gene. Per the germline V gene, CDR1 is MNHNS and CDR2 is SASEGT. Trimming took off 10 bases at V and 1 base at J, with 13 bases between the two ends. The CDR3 covers 13 residues. Here the CDR3 reads CATGPEGNTEAFF. In nucleotides, the CDR3 is TGTGCCACCGGCCCGGAGGGGAACACTGAAGCTTTCTTT.

CDR3 DNA: TGTGCCAGCAGTGAATTGAACCCCAAGGGGGGCACAGATACGCAGTATTTT. Translation: CASSELNPKGGTDTQYF. The genes are TRBV25-1 and TRBJ2-3; D perhaps matches TRBD1 (6 bases). The V and J ends lost 1 base and 1 base respectively, with 15 bases between them. The CDR3 length is 17 residues. Germline lookup yields CDR1 MGHDK and CDR2 SYGVNS.

This rearrangement joins TRBV4-1 to TRBJ1-5; 7 positions match TRBD1. Looked up from germline, CDR1 is MGHRA and CDR2 is YSYEKL. V lost 2 bases and J lost 7; bases outside the gene matches: 8. The CDR3 length is 15 residues. CDR3 in amino acids: CASSQSPQGSQPQHF. The DNA for the CDR3 is TGCGCCAGCAGCCAAAGCCCACAGGGGTCCCAGCCCCAGCATTTT.

The chain links TRBV7-6 to TRBJ2-1, with 11 bases lining up with TRBD2. Per the germline V gene, CDR1 is SGHVS and CDR2 is FNYEAQ. The CDR3 sequence is 15 residues long. The V gene end was trimmed by 5 bases and the J gene end by 4 bases; junction bases not matched to a gene: 4. The CDR3 DNA follows: TGTGCCAGCAGCGCGGGACTAGCGGCATACAATGAGCAGTTCTTC. Amino acids: CASSAGLAAYNEQFF.

The chain joins TRBV5-6 to TRBJ2-1; either TRBD1 or TRBD2 may supply D (5 bases each). There are 13 residues in the CDR3. The ends were cut back, 0 bases at V and 9 bases at J, with 10 bases in the middle. Germline V CDR1 and CDR2: SGHDT, YYEEEE. CDR3 sequence reads: CASSLGRGFEQFF. In DNA form, the CDR3 reads TGTGCCAGCAGCTTGGGCCGGGGCTTTGAGCAGTTCTTC.

This chain uses TRBV27 with TRBJ1-1; D gene uncertain. The CDR3 contains 14 residues. CDR1 is MNHEY and CDR2 is SMNVEV in the germline V gene (reference sequence). The ends were cut back, 0 bases at V and 2 bases at J, with 7 bases in the middle. CDR3 amino acids: CASSLSKRNTEAFF. CDR3 in DNA: TGTGCCAGCAGTTTATCCAAGCGTAACACTGAAGCTTTCTTT.

CDR3 in amino acids: CASSPGGLVTYEQYF. Written as DNA, the CDR3 is TGTGCCAGCAGCCCAGGGGGGCTGGTAACCTACGAGCAGTACTTC. The rearrangement uses TRBV9 and TRBJ2-7, with TRBD1 as a possible D gene (7 bases). Germline V gives CDR1 SGDLS, CDR2 YYNGEE. The CDR3 loop spans 15 amino acids. The V end was cut by 4 bases, the J end by 2 bases, with 16 bases between.

The CDR3 nucleotides read TGTGCCAGCAGTGAACCAGAAACATGGACAGATACGCAGTATTTT. It translates to CASSEPETWTDTQYF. V gene TRBV6-1 combines with J gene TRBJ2-3; no clear D. The V end lost 2 bases, the J end lost 3 bases, and 12 bases lay between the germline ends. Germline V gene lookup returns CDR1 MNHNS and CDR2 SASEGT. There are 15 residues in the CDR3.

The gene calls are TRBV9 and TRBJ2-2, with D possibly TRBD2 on 6 matching bases. V lost 4 bases and J 8 bases, leaving 15 bases between the germline ends. Germline CDR1 is SGDLS and CDR2 is YYNGEE. This CDR3 comprises 14 residues. Written as DNA, the CDR3 is TGTGCCAGCAGCCCTGGCGGGGCTAGGGGGGAGCTGTTTTTT. Residues: CASSPGGARGELFF.

The genes are TRBV5-1 and TRBJ1-4; no clear D. Trimming cost V 0 bases and J 8 bases, with 14 bases left between them. The germline V gene has CDR1 SGHRS and CDR2 YFSETQ. CDR3 length: 15 amino acids. CDR3 residues: CASSLVGGLGEKLFF. In DNA form, the CDR3 reads TGCGCCAGCAGCTTGGTAGGCGGGCTGGGGGAAAAACTGTTTTTT.

The chain recombines TRBV27 with TRBJ2-1; weak D call: TRBD2 (6 bases). CDR3 size: 16 residues. Germline V gene sequence: CDR1 MNHEY, CDR2 SMNVEV (reference sequence). Trimming took off 1 base at V and 6 bases at J, with 16 bases between the two ends. The CDR3 DNA reads TGTGCCAGCAGTTTATTTGGCGGGGCCATCGGCAATGAGCAGTTCTTC. It codes for CASSLFGGAIGNEQFF.

CDR3 DNA: TGTGCCAGCAGCTTTAGGCTGGAGACCCAGTACTTC. Protein sequence: CASSFRLETQYF. The chain combines TRBV13 with TRBJ2-5; D not resolved. The CDR3 loop spans 12 amino acids. Trimming cost V 3 bases and J 5 bases, with 7 bases left between them. Germline CDR1 PRHDT, CDR2 FYEKMQ (reference sequence).